This TCR beta chain was obtained from a study of blood T cell repertoires in COVID-19. The sample holds a few counts of this clone. Generated by immunoSEQ multiplex PCR, the TCRdb table keeps only in-frame clones and is missing some. The data hold about 350,000 clones, with 86% observed a single time. The V gene lost 8 bases and the J gene lost 1 base, with 12 bases spanning the gap. The CDR3 runs to 13 residues. The germline gives CDR1 SNHLY, CDR2 FYNNEI. Material for sequencing was peripheral blood. The origin of this receptor is a woman aged 60-75 years with COVID-19, enrolled during active disease. The chain joins TRBV2 to TRBJ2-7; no clear D gene. CDR3 DNA: TGTGCCAGCGAACGGGTATTTTCCTACGAGCAGTACTTC. Translating gives CASERVFSYEQYF.